This is a list of T cell receptor beta chains from one sample in a study of CD8 T cells in Susac syndrome. TCRdb reanalysed the immunoSEQ multiplex PCR reads using MiXCR and keeps one entry per CDR3 protein. This sample has hundreds of thousands of distinct CDR3 sequences, with around 83% found just once. The specimen sequenced was CD8+ T cells from PBMCs. The receptors were gathered from a human donor with multiple sclerosis. CDR3s include the opening cysteine and the closing phenylalanine or tryptophan. The D gene is left open where the match is weak. Rows may omit the clone size; those that give it use once, few, many or a size class.

j_gene: TRBJ1-5; abundance: NA; d_gene: TRBD1; v_gene: TRBV20-1; CDR3aa: CSASGQDSNQPQHF; CDR3nt: TGCAGTGCTAGTGGACAGGATAGCAATCAGCCCCAGCATTTT
j_gene: TRBJ1-5; abundance: NA; d_gene: TRBD1; v_gene: TRBV28; CDR3aa: CASSFGQGRVHQPQHF; CDR3nt: TGTGCCAGCAGTTTCGGACAGGGGAGGGTGCATCAGCCCCAGCATTTT
j_gene: TRBJ2-7; abundance: few; d_gene: TRBD2; v_gene: TRBV7-9; CDR3aa: CASSLPLGGGKGEQYF; CDR3nt: TGTGCCAGCAGCTTACCTCTAGGCGGGGGTAAGGGCGAGCAGTACTTC
j_gene: TRBJ2-2; abundance: NA; d_gene: TRBD2; v_gene: TRBV7-6; CDR3aa: CASSFSGGAAGELFF; CDR3nt: TGTGCCAGCAGCTTTAGCGGGGGGGCTGCCGGGGAGCTGTTTTTT
j_gene: TRBJ1-1; abundance: NA; d_gene: NA; v_gene: TRBV2; CDR3aa: CASLPPPGNTEAFF; CDR3nt: TGTGCCAGCCTTCCCCCGCCAGGGAACACTGAAGCTTTCTTT
j_gene: TRBJ2-7; abundance: NA; d_gene: TRBD2; v_gene: TRBV11-3; CDR3aa: CASSFSGGAYEQYF; CDR3nt: TGTGCCAGCAGCTTTAGCGGGGGGGCCTACGAGCAGTACTTC
j_gene: TRBJ1-1; abundance: once; d_gene: NA; v_gene: TRBV14; CDR3aa: CASSQSGPNTEAFF; CDR3nt: TGTGCCAGCAGCCAATCGGGGCCGAACACTGAAGCTTTCTTT
j_gene: TRBJ1-1; abundance: NA; d_gene: NA; v_gene: TRBV5-5; CDR3aa: CASSLAGGTGAGNTEAFF; CDR3nt: TGTGCCAGCAGCTTGGCCGGGGGGACCGGCGCCGGGAACACTGAAGCTTTCTTT
j_gene: TRBJ1-2; abundance: once; d_gene: NA; v_gene: TRBV27; CDR3aa: CASSLDSLNYGYTF; CDR3nt: TGTGCCAGCAGCTTGGACAGTCTTAACTATGGCTACACCTTC
j_gene: TRBJ2-1; abundance: NA; d_gene: NA; v_gene: TRBV4-1; CDR3aa: CASSQDPSVFSGNEQFF; CDR3nt: TGCGCCAGCAGCCAAGATCCAAGCGTCTTTTCGGGCAATGAGCAGTTCTTC
j_gene: TRBJ2-5; abundance: NA; d_gene: NA; v_gene: TRBV12-3/TRBV12-4; CDR3aa: CASSFMKETQYF; CDR3nt: TGTGCCAGCAGTTTCATGAAAGAGACCCAGTACTTC
j_gene: TRBJ1-1; abundance: NA; d_gene: NA; v_gene: TRBV12-3/TRBV12-4; CDR3aa: CASSPFGGHTEAFF; CDR3nt: TGTGCCAGCAGTCCGTTTGGGGGACACACTGAAGCTTTCTTT
j_gene: TRBJ2-7; abundance: NA; d_gene: NA; v_gene: TRBV28; CDR3aa: CASSFLGTSYEQYF; CDR3nt: TGTGCCAGCAGTTTTCTTGGCACTTCCTACGAGCAGTACTTC
j_gene: TRBJ1-4; abundance: NA; d_gene: NA; v_gene: TRBV12-3/TRBV12-4; CDR3aa: CASSGYSAGGHEKLFF; CDR3nt: TGTGCCAGCAGTGGCTACAGCGCCGGAGGCCATGAAAAACTGTTTTTT
j_gene: TRBJ2-2; abundance: NA; d_gene: NA; v_gene: TRBV30; CDR3aa: CAWSAQSNTGELFF; CDR3nt: TGTGCCTGGAGCGCCCAATCGAACACCGGGGAGCTGTTTTTT
j_gene: TRBJ2-7; abundance: few; d_gene: TRBD1; v_gene: TRBV15; CDR3aa: CATSDRGYEQYF; CDR3nt: TGTGCCACCAGTGACAGGGGCTACGAGCAGTACTTC
j_gene: TRBJ1-1; abundance: NA; d_gene: NA; v_gene: TRBV5-4; CDR3aa: CASSLEFGGIPNTEAFF; CDR3nt: TGTGCCAGCAGCTTGGAATTCGGGGGAATCCCGAACACTGAAGCTTTCTTT
j_gene: TRBJ1-3; abundance: NA; d_gene: NA; v_gene: TRBV12-3/TRBV12-4; CDR3aa: CASSLLSLRGPNSGNTIYF; CDR3nt: TGTGCCAGCAGTTTACTTTCGCTTCGGGGCCCGAACTCTGGAAACACCATATATTTT
j_gene: TRBJ1-1; abundance: NA; d_gene: NA; v_gene: TRBV5-1; CDR3aa: CASSAGTADKAFF; CDR3nt: TGCGCCAGCAGCGCCGGGACGGCCGATAAAGCTTTCTTT
j_gene: TRBJ1-1; abundance: NA; d_gene: NA; v_gene: TRBV2; CDR3aa: CASRNTQEGPEAFF; CDR3nt: TGTGCCAGCAGGAATACTCAGGAGGGGCCTGAAGCTTTCTTT
j_gene: TRBJ2-1; abundance: few; d_gene: TRBD2; v_gene: TRBV7-2; CDR3aa: CASSAGLAGAYNEQFF; CDR3nt: TGTGCCAGCAGCGCGGGACTAGCGGGGGCCTACAATGAGCAGTTCTTC
j_gene: TRBJ2-7; abundance: NA; d_gene: NA; v_gene: TRBV7-9; CDR3aa: CASSLGHTSSFDEQYF; CDR3nt: TGTGCCAGCAGCTTAGGGCACACTAGCTCATTCGACGAGCAGTACTTC
j_gene: TRBJ2-7; abundance: NA; d_gene: NA; v_gene: TRBV7-9; CDR3aa: CASSRRAATTYEQYF; CDR3nt: TGTGCCAGCAGTCGCCGAGCGGCCACGACCTACGAGCAGTACTTC
j_gene: TRBJ2-1; abundance: NA; d_gene: TRBD2; v_gene: TRBV7-8; CDR3aa: CASSLNRGEYYNEQFF; CDR3nt: TGTGCCAGCAGCTTAAACCGGGGGGAATACTACAATGAGCAGTTCTTC
j_gene: TRBJ2-1; abundance: NA; d_gene: TRBD2; v_gene: TRBV6-1; CDR3aa: CASSDQLLAGLSSYNEQFF; CDR3nt: TGTGCCAGCAGTGACCAGTTGCTAGCGGGCCTTTCATCCTACAATGAGCAGTTCTTC
j_gene: TRBJ1-6; abundance: NA; d_gene: NA; v_gene: TRBV5-1; CDR3aa: CASSSGVGSPLHF; CDR3nt: TGCGCCAGCAGCTCAGGGGTGGGTTCACCCCTCCACTTT
j_gene: TRBJ1-6; abundance: NA; d_gene: NA; v_gene: TRBV4-1; CDR3aa: CASSQGPVRTLHF; CDR3nt: TGCGCCAGCAGCCAAGGCCCAGTACGGACCCTCCACTTT
j_gene: TRBJ2-7; abundance: NA; d_gene: TRBD1; v_gene: TRBV30; CDR3aa: CAWSVGQGVYEQYF; CDR3nt: TGTGCCTGGAGTGTCGGACAGGGGGTCTACGAGCAGTACTTC
j_gene: TRBJ1-1; abundance: NA; d_gene: NA; v_gene: TRBV29-1; CDR3aa: CSVELTPGPSEEAFF; CDR3nt: TGCAGCGTTGAATTGACCCCTGGACCATCAGAGGAAGCTTTCTTT
j_gene: TRBJ1-1; abundance: NA; d_gene: NA; v_gene: TRBV20-1; CDR3aa: CSASAQTADIYMNTEAFF; CDR3nt: TGCAGTGCTAGCGCGCAGACAGCGGATATTTACATGAACACTGAAGCTTTCTTT
j_gene: TRBJ2-7; abundance: few; d_gene: NA; v_gene: TRBV27; CDR3aa: CASGGTEYEQYF; CDR3nt: TGTGCCAGCGGCGGGACTGAATACGAGCAGTACTTC
j_gene: TRBJ2-3; abundance: NA; d_gene: NA; v_gene: TRBV12-3/TRBV12-4; CDR3aa: CASKGGTISSTDTQYF; CDR3nt: TGTGCCAGCAAGGGGGGCACGATATCTAGCACAGATACGCAGTATTTT
j_gene: TRBJ2-7; abundance: few; d_gene: NA; v_gene: TRBV20-1; CDR3aa: CSATKPDRPIYEQYF; CDR3nt: TGCAGTGCTACCAAGCCGGACAGACCTATCTACGAGCAGTACTTC
j_gene: TRBJ2-7; abundance: NA; d_gene: NA; v_gene: TRBV5-6; CDR3aa: CASSLVQNEQYF; CDR3nt: TGTGCCAGCAGCTTGGTTCAGAACGAGCAGTACTTC
j_gene: TRBJ2-7; abundance: NA; d_gene: NA; v_gene: TRBV30; CDR3aa: CAWSNGGAEQYF; CDR3nt: TGTGCCTGGAGTAACGGGGGTGCCGAGCAGTACTTC
j_gene: TRBJ2-1; abundance: NA; d_gene: NA; v_gene: TRBV12-3/TRBV12-4; CDR3aa: CASSLAWYNEQFF; CDR3nt: TGTGCCAGCAGTTTAGCGTGGTACAATGAGCAGTTCTTC
j_gene: TRBJ2-1; abundance: once; d_gene: NA; v_gene: TRBV29-1; CDR3aa: CSVDVAGEVEQFF; CDR3nt: TGCAGCGTTGATGTGGCAGGGGAGGTTGAGCAGTTCTTC
j_gene: TRBJ1-5; abundance: NA; d_gene: NA; v_gene: TRBV6-1; CDR3aa: CASSELVDQPQHF; CDR3nt: TGTGCCAGCAGTGAACTCGTTGATCAGCCCCAGCATTTT